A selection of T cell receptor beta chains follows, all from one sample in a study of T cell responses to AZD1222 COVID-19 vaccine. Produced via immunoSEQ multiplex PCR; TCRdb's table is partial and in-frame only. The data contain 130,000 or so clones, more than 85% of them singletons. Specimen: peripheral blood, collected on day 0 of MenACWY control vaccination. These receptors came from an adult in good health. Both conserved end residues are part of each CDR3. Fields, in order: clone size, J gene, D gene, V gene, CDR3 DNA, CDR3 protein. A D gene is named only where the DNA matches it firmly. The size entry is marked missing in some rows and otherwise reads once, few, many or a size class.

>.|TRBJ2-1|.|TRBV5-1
TGCGCCAGCAGCTTGGGTGTTCAGGGGAATGAGCAGTTCTTC
CASSLGVQGNEQFF
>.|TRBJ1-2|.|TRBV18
TGTGCCAGCTCACCAAATGGGGTTCCCTATGGCTACACCTTC
CASSPNGVPYGYTF
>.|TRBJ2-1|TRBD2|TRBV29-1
TGCAGCGGTCGTAGCGGGATAATAGATGAGCAGTTCTTC
CSGRSGIIDEQFF
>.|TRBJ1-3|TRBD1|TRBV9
TGTGCCAGCAGCTTCAGAGGCGGGACAGGGGAGGACACCATATATTTT
CASSFRGGTGEDTIYF
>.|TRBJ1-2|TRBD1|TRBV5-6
TGTGCCAGCAGCTACCCCGGGACAGCTAACTATGGCTACACCTTC
CASSYPGTANYGYTF
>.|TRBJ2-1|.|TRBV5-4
TGTGCCAGCAGCGACGAGCGTATTAGAGCTGAGCAGTTCTTC
CASSDERIRAEQFF
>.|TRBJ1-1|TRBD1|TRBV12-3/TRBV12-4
TGTGCCAGCAGTTTCTCAGGGGGCACTGAAGCTTTCTTT
CASSFSGGTEAFF
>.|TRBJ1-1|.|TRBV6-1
TGTGCCAGCAGTGAGACCAGCATGAACACTGAAGCTTTCTTT
CASSETSMNTEAFF
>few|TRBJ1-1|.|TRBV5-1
TGCGCCAGCGCCTCGACAGTGAACACTGAAGCTTTCTTT
CASASTVNTEAFF
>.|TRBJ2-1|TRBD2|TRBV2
TGTGCCAGCAGTTCCGGACTAGCGGGAAAGATAGGCAATGAGCAGTTCTTC
CASSSGLAGKIGNEQFF
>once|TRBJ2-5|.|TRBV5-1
TGCGCCAGCAGCTTGGGCAGGGGGGCAGAGACCCAGTACTTC
CASSLGRGAETQYF
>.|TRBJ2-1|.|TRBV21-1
TGTGCCAGCAGCAAAATGGCGGGACAGGCCAATGAGCAGTTCTTC
CASSKMAGQANEQFF
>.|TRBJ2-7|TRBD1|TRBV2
TGTGCCAGCAGTATTTCGGGACAGGGCTACGAGCAGTACTTC
CASSISGQGYEQYF
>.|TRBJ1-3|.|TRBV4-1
TGCGCCAGCAGCCGATCCGGGACATCGCGCTCTGGAAACACCATATATTTT
CASSRSGTSRSGNTIYF
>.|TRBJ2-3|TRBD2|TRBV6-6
TGTGCCAGCAGTCCCAAATGGGCGGGAGGGCTAAGAGATACGCAGTATTTT
CASSPKWAGGLRDTQYF
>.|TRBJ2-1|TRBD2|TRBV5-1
TGCGCCAGCAGCTTGGCAAGGGGACTAGCGGGAGAGGGTGAGCAGTTCTTC
CASSLARGLAGEGEQFF
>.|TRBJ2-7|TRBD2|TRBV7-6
TGTGCCAGCAGCTGGGGAGGGACTAGCCCCTACGAGCAGTACTTC
CASSWGGTSPYEQYF
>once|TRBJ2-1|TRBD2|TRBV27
TGTGCCAGCAGTTTTACTTCGACTAGCGGGTTCCATGAGCAGTTCTTC
CASSFTSTSGFHEQFF
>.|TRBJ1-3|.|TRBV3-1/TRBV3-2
TGTGCCAGCAGCCAAGGGAGCATCAAGGCTGGAAACACCATATATTTT
CASSQGSIKAGNTIYF
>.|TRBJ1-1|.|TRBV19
TGTGCCAGTTCCCCAGAGATCGCTAGGAGCACTGAAGCTTTCTTT
CASSPEIARSTEAFF
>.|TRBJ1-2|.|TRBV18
TGTGCCAGCTCACCAGCTCCGCAGGGTTATAACTATGGCTACACCTTC
CASSPAPQGYNYGYTF
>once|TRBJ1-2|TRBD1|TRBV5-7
TGTGCCAGCAGCTCCGACAGGGGGCCTAGTGTCTATGGCTACACCTTC
CASSSDRGPSVYGYTF
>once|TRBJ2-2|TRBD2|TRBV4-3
TGCGCCAGCAGCCAGGAAGTAGCGGGAGGGTATACCGGGGAGCTGTTTTTT
CASSQEVAGGYTGELFF
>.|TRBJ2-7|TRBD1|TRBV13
TGTGCCAGCAGCTTAGAGGGACAGTCCTACGAGCAGTACTTC
CASSLEGQSYEQYF
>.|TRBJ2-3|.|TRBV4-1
TGCGCCAGCAGCCCGACCCCCTCAGATACGCAGTATTTT
CASSPTPSDTQYF
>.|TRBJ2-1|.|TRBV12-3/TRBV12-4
TGTGCCAGCAGTTCATACAATGAGCAGTTCTTC
CASSSYNEQFF
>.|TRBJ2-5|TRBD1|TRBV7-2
TGTGCCAGCAGCTTGAACAGGGGGCTTGGGGAGACCCAGTACTTC
CASSLNRGLGETQYF
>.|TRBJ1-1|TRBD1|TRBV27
TGTGCCAGCAGTCGGGGACAGGGGGCGACTTCCCCCACTGAAGCTTTCTTT
CASSRGQGATSPTEAFF
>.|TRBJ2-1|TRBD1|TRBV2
TGTGCCAGCAGTGTAGGACAGGGGCTCTGGGGTGAGCAGTTCTTC
CASSVGQGLWGEQFF
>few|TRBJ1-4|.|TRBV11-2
TGTGCCAGCAGCTTAGGCACGGTAAATGAAAAACTGTTTTTT
CASSLGTVNEKLFF
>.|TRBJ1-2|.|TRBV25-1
TGTGCCAGCAGTGAAAACTATGGCTACACCTTC
CASSENYGYTF
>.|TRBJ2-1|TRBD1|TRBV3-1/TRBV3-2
TGTGCCAGCAGCCCCGTTGACAGGGGGAATGAGCAGTTCTTC
CASSPVDRGNEQFF
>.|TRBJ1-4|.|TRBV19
TGTGCCAGTAGTATCAGGACAGATAATGAAAAACTGTTTTTT
CASSIRTDNEKLFF
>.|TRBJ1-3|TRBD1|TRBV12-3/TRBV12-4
TGTGCCAGCAGTTTATCCGGGACAGCCTTATATTTT
CASSLSGTALYF
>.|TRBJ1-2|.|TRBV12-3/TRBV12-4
TGTGCCAGCAGTTTAAGAGGGGATGGCTACACCTTC
CASSLRGDGYTF
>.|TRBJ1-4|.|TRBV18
TGTGCCAGCTCACCATTCGACATAACAACTAATGAAAAACTGTTTTTT
CASSPFDITTNEKLFF
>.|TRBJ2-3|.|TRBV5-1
TGCGCCAGCAGCTTTTTGTCGGGAACAGATACGCAGTATTTT
CASSFLSGTDTQYF
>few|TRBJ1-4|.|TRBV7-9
TGTGCCAGCAGCCCCTTGGGGGCTACGGATGCGGGGCTTGATCGAAAACTGTTTTTT
CASSPLGATDAGLDRKLFF
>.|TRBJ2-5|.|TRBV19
TGTGCCAGCTTAGACCCGTACCAAGAGACCCAGTACTTC
CASLDPYQETQYF
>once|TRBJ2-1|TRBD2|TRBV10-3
TGTGCCATCAGTGAGCTAGCGGAGGGGTCCAATGAGCAGTTCTTC
CAISELAEGSNEQFF
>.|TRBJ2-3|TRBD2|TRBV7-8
TGTGCCAGCAGCTTCAGACTAGCGGGAGGCCCAGATACGCAGTATTTT
CASSFRLAGGPDTQYF
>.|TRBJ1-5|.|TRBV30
TGTGCCTGGAACAGAGTCAATCAGCCCCAGCATTTT
CAWNRVNQPQHF
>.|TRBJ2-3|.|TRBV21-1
TGTGCCGCGAGGACAGATACGCAGTATTTT
CAARTDTQYF
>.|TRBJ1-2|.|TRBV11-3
TGTGCCAGCAGCCCAGCCGGGAGTCGGTGGGGCTACACCTTC
CASSPAGSRWGYTF
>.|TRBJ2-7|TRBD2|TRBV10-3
TGTGCCATCAGCAATAGCGGGAGGGCCAACGAGCAGTACTTC
CAISNSGRANEQYF
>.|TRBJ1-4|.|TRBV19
TGTGCCAGTAGTATAGATCAGAAGGGGAGGAAGGAAAAACTGTTTTTT
CASSIDQKGRKEKLFF
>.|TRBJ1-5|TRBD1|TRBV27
TGTGCCAGCAGAGAGACAGGGGGAAGCAATCAGCCCCAGCATTTT
CASRETGGSNQPQHF
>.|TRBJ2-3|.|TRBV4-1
TGCGCCAGCAGCCAAGATTCCCCATTTTCGTGGACAGATACGCAGTATTTT
CASSQDSPFSWTDTQYF
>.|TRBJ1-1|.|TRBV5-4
TGTGCCAGCACCCCTGATTCAAGGGCTGACACTGAAGCTTTCTTT
CASTPDSRADTEAFF
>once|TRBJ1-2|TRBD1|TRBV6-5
TGTGCCAGCAGCCGCGGACAGGACTTTGGCTACACCTTC
CASSRGQDFGYTF
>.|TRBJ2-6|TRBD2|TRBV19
TGTGCCAGTACCTCCCCGGGCGGGGGGAGTGCTGGGGCCAACGTCCTGACTTTC
CASTSPGGGSAGANVLTF
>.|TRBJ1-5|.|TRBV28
TGTGCCAGCAGTCCGACTAGGGGAAGTAAGCCCCAGCATTTT
CASSPTRGSKPQHF